Following are 16 T cell receptor beta chains from one sample sequenced in a study of blood T cell repertoires in COVID-19 (TCRdb year 2020). The library was produced with the immunoSEQ multiplex PCR assay. The table comes from immuneACCESS by way of TCRdb, which keeps in-frame sequences with V and J called. Part of the clones is missing from these tables; in studies checked, under half for an unresolved V gene and the rest for unknown reasons. The sample records tens of thousands of clones, about 90% of which are singletons. Approximately 8.1% of the sample belongs to the ten largest clones. The source material was peripheral blood. The source is a woman aged 65 to 85 with acute or convalescent COVID-19.

This clone was detected a few times. This chain links TRBV19 with TRBJ1-5; D gene uncertain. There are 14 residues in the CDR3. CDR1 and CDR2 from the germline V gene are LNHDA and SQIVND (reference sequence). Trimming pared 4 bases from V and 3 bases from J, leaving 10 bases between. CDR3 amino acids: CASSTPNANQPQHF. The CDR3 nucleotides read TGTGCCAGTAGTACCCCTAACGCCAATCAGCCCCAGCATTTT.

The chain has TRBV6-2 or TRBV6-3 and TRBJ1-3; 7 nucleotides line up with TRBD1. V dropped 6 bases and J dropped 4; count of bases not matched to a gene: 12. The CDR3 totals 16 residues. Looked up from germline, CDR1 is MNHEY and CDR2 is SVGEGT. The CDR3 spells CASSPQGVRRGNTIYF. The CDR3 bases are TGTGCCAGCAGCCCTCAGGGGGTCCGGCGCGGAAACACCATATATTTT.

This clone turned up a few times. The rearrangement links TRBV24-1 to TRBJ1-1, with D unclear. Trimming stripped 5 bases from V and 1 base from J, with 13 bases between. The CDR3 length is 15 residues. CDR1 is KGHDR, CDR2 SFDVKD, per germline. This CDR3 is CATSVGGRKNTEAFF. Written as DNA, the CDR3 is TGTGCCACCAGTGTGGGAGGCAGAAAGAACACTGAAGCTTTCTTT.

The chain uses TRBV6-5 and TRBJ1-1; D ambiguous. This CDR3 region has 16 residues. Trimming took off 0 bases at V and 2 bases at J, with 13 bases between the two ends. CDR1 is MNHEY, CDR2 SVGAGI, per germline. The CDR3 sequence is CASSYSYRQVNTEAFF. The CDR3 nucleotides are TGTGCCAGCAGTTACTCTTACAGACAAGTAAACACTGAAGCTTTCTTT.

This clone has just one count. V and J are TRBV21-1 and TRBJ2-7; the table's D gene call, TRBD2, was not cross checked with the DNA. TRBV21-1 is recorded as a pseudogene. The CDR3 is 15 amino acids. Written as DNA, the CDR3 is TGTGCCAGCAGCAAAGGAGGGAAGAGGTCCTACGAGCAGTACGTC. Its protein is CASSKGGKRSYEQYV.

For the CDR3, the DNA is TGTGCCAGCAGCTCCCCACAGGGGGCGAGTAGTCCTGAAGCTTTCTTT. It is translated as CASSSPQGASSPEAFF. The chain has TRBV7-9 and TRBJ1-1; 9 nucleotides line up with TRBD1. Germline V CDR1 and CDR2: SEHNR, FQNEAQ (reference sequence). The CDR3 length is 16 residues. With 4 bases clipped from V and 6 bases from J, the junction kept 12 bases outside the gene matches.

The chain joins TRBV3-1 (or the pseudogene TRBV3-2) to TRBJ2-4; TRBD1 aligns across 12 bases. The length of the CDR3 is 18 residues. The V gene end was trimmed by 4 bases and the J gene end by 2 bases; junction bases not matched to a gene: 9. Germline lookup yields CDR1 LGHDT and CDR2 YNNKEL (reference sequence). The CDR3: CASSPGQGARVSKNIQYF. The DNA for the CDR3 is TGTGCCAGCAGCCCGGGACAGGGGGCAAGGGTTTCCAAAAACATTCAGTACTTC.

The CDR3 DNA is TGTGCCAGCAACGAGGGAGGGTCCGGAAACACCATATATTTT. Protein sequence: CASNEGGSGNTIYF. The J gene is TRBJ1-3, the V gene TRBV28, with no clear D. This CDR3 spans 14 amino acids. Trimming stripped 7 bases from V and 4 bases from J, with 14 bases between. CDR1 and CDR2 (germline): MDHEN, SYDVKM.

The chain employs TRBV18 and TRBJ2-3; D perhaps matches TRBD2 (6 bases). The CDR3 contains 16 residues. The germline V gene encodes CDR1 KGHSH and CDR2 LQKENI. The V gene lost 6 bases and the J gene lost 0 bases, with 16 bases spanning the gap. The chain's CDR3 is CASSPVLATSTDTQYF. CDR3 DNA sequence: TGTGCCAGCTCGCCCGTACTAGCCACTAGCACAGATACGCAGTATTTT.

The genes are TRBV6-5 and TRBJ2-5, with a possible D match to TRBD2 (6 bases). The CDR3 runs 15 residues. Germline V gives CDR1 MNHEY, CDR2 SVGAGI. The V end lost 5 bases, the J end lost 7 bases, and 20 bases lay between the germline ends. The chain's CDR3 is CASSPRAQLGGTQYF. The CDR3 bases are TGTGCCAGCAGTCCCCGGGCCCAATTGGGAGGGACCCAGTACTTC.

The count of this clone is one. The V gene is TRBV10-3, the J gene TRBJ2-1, with 15 positions matching TRBD2. Germline V gives CDR1 ENHRY, CDR2 SYGVKD. V was clipped by 3 bases and J by 10 bases; unmatched bases: 7. The CDR3 extends over 16 amino acids. The CDR3, as DNA: TGTGCCATCAGTGATGGACTAGCGGGGGGGCCAGGGGAGCAGTTCTTC. Translating gives CAISDGLAGGPGEQFF.

The chain combines TRBV4-3 with TRBJ2-1; tentative D call: TRBD2 (5 bases). V was shortened by 4 bases and J by 10 bases, with 11 bases between the two germline ends. The CDR3 consists of 12 residues. Germline V CDR1 and CDR2: LGHNA, YSLEER. The CDR3 protein is CASSRTRREQFF. CDR3 DNA sequence: TGCGCCAGCAGCCGCACTAGAAGGGAGCAGTTCTTC.

The chain couples TRBV4-3 to TRBJ1-2, with D hard to call. This CDR3 has 14 residues. Germline V gives CDR1 LGHNA, CDR2 YSLEER. V shed 6 bases and J shed 5 bases, with 16 bases lying between them. In DNA form, the CDR3 reads TGCGCCAGCAGTTCCGAGAACTTTTGGTATGGCTACACCTTC. This encodes CASSSENFWYGYTF.

The chain combines TRBV10-1 with TRBJ2-2; 9 nucleotides match TRBD1. Germline V CDR1 and CDR2: WNHNN, SYGVQD (reference sequence). V shed 0 bases and J 3 bases; nucleotides not matched to a gene: 5. The length of the CDR3 is 17 residues. The CDR3 region has the DNA TGCGCCAGCAGTGAGTCTTCGGGACAGGGTGACACCGGGGAGCTGTTTTTT. Translated: CASSESSGQGDTGELFF.

V and J are TRBV10-3 and TRBJ2-1; D might be TRBD1 (5 bases). V was clipped by 3 bases and J by 7 bases, with 13 bases between them. This CDR3 has 14 residues. The germline V gene has CDR1 ENHRY and CDR2 SYGVKD. In DNA form, the CDR3 reads TGTGCCATCAGTGAACAGGAAGTGGGAAATGAGCAGTTCTTC. Its protein product is CAISEQEVGNEQFF.

The chain has TRBV5-8 and TRBJ2-3; 8 positions agree with TRBD2. This CDR3 comprises 15 residues. Germline values: CDR1 SGHTS, CDR2 YDEGEE. Trimming cost V 4 bases and J 8 bases; bases outside gene matches: 12. DNA for the CDR3: TGTGCCAGCAGCCTCCATGCGGGGGGACCGAGTACGCAGTATTTT. Translated: CASSLHAGGPSTQYF.